This T cell receptor beta chain emerged from a study of T cells after yellow fever vaccination. Trimming removed 3 bases from V and 2 bases from J, with 11 bases in between. Germline assignment: CDR1 SGHRS and CDR2 YFSETQ. This CDR3 contains 14 residues. This clonotype has just a few counts. In TCRdb, the 5' RACE reads were re-called with MiXCR into one record per CDR3 protein. The table records 150,000 to 200,000 distinct CDR3 sequences, about 10% of them present only once. The sequenced sample was CD8+ T cells sorted from PBMCs, obtained 15 days after the yellow fever booster vaccination. This TCR was sampled from a man aged 18 to 29 who received the YFV17D yellow fever vaccine. The chain joins TRBV5-1 to TRBJ1-2; D remains unclear. CDR3 sequence reads: CASSSVGGNYGYTF. The CDR3 nucleotides are TGCGCCAGCAGCTCAGTAGGAGGAAACTATGGCTACACCTTC.